This T cell receptor (beta chain) came from a study of shared clonotypes between healthy human individuals. The data were produced by immunoSEQ multiplex PCR, yet TCRdb's version contains in-frame clones alone and is incomplete. The data contain 800,000 to 1,200,000 clones, around three quarters of them singletons. The CDR3 extends over 15 amino acids. V dropped 1 base and J dropped 3 bases, with 11 bases sitting between them. From germline, CDR1 is SGHRS and CDR2 YFSETQ. Points from the study as a whole: About 5% was the fraction of naive CD4 clonotypes found shared across a handful of donors.

In the case of this clone: Its antigen is as yet unknown.

The origin of this receptor is a man aged 18 to 29 in good health. Some clones in this sample may be carry-over from other donors' samples. Specimen: memory CD4+ T cells from PBMCs. Subset reported: CD45RA-negative fraction. The rearrangement uses TRBV5-1 and TRBJ1-5; a weak D match, TRBD1 (6 bases). CDR3 sequence reads: CASSLFQGNNQPQHF. The DNA for the CDR3 is TGCGCCAGCAGCTTGTTTCAGGGGAACAATCAGCCCCAGCATTTT.